This record covers a single T cell receptor beta chain. The data belong to a study of blood T cell repertoires in COVID-19. The germline gives CDR1 MDHEN, CDR2 SYDVKM. CDR3 length: 17 amino acids. V was pared by 8 bases and J by 2 bases, with 25 bases between. Libraries were prepared by immunoSEQ multiplex PCR; TCRdb keeps only in-frame clonotypes and omits some of them. The profile shows more than 250,000 clones, around 90% of them singletons. Source material: PBMCs or T cells enriched from blood (not recorded which). The V gene is TRBV28, the J gene TRBJ2-7; tentative D call: TRBD2 (7 bases). The sequence was collected from a woman under 30 with acute COVID-19. CDR3 loop: CASLPPRGAGMPYEQYF. DNA for the CDR3: TGTGCCAGCCTCCCACCTCGGGGGGCGGGCATGCCCTACGAGCAGTACTTC.